The 15 T cell receptor beta chains below come from one sample, sequenced in a study of blood T cell repertoires in COVID-19. Some clones are missing from TCRdb's copy, which holds only in-frame ones; the method was immunoSEQ multiplex PCR. There are around 120,000 clones in the sample; approximately 71% occur only once, and 2% to 2.5% lies in the top ten. Sequencing used peripheral blood. Receptors originate from a woman aged 70-85 years with acute or convalescent COVID-19.

As DNA, the CDR3 is TGTGCCAGTAGTCAATCAGGGGGCAGTCAGCCCCAGCATTTT. Its protein is CASSQSGGSQPQHF. The J gene is TRBJ1-5, the V gene TRBV19; 8 nucleotides agree with TRBD1. V gave up 5 bases and J gave up 6 bases; unmatched junction bases: 6. This CDR3 is 14 amino acids long. The germline gives CDR1 LNHDA, CDR2 SQIVND (reference sequence). The variable domain in full, completed from reference TRBV19 and TRBJ1-5, reads DGGITQSPKYLFRKEGQNVTLSCEQNLNHDAMYWYRQDPGQGLRLIYYSQIVNDFQKGDIAEGYSVSREKKESFPLTVTSAQKNPTAFYLCASSQSGGSQPQHFGDGTRLSIL.

CDR3 nucleotides: TGCAGTGCTAGTCCCCTCGGGGGGGCATCCTACAATGAGCAGTTCTTC. It specifies CSASPLGGASYNEQFF. The J gene is TRBJ2-1, the V gene TRBV20-1; the match to TRBD2 covers 8 bases. Germline trimming cut 3 bases from V and 1 base from J; bases unmatched to any gene: 8. CDR1 and CDR2 from the germline V gene are DFQATT and SNEGSKA (reference sequence). The CDR3 has 16 residues.

The rearrangement joins TRBV28 to TRBJ2-7, with TRBD1 matching over 11 bases. This CDR3 is built from 15 residues. Germline trimming cut 7 bases from V and 3 bases from J; bases unmatched to any gene: 8. Germline CDR1 is MDHEN and CDR2 is SYDVKM. CDR3 loop: CASKTVGTGGYEQYF. In nucleotides, the CDR3 is TGTGCCAGCAAGACCGTCGGGACAGGGGGCTACGAGCAGTACTTC.

This clone was found once. This rearrangement joins TRBV19 to TRBJ1-5, with 7 bases aligning to TRBD1. CDR3 length: 14 residues. CDR1 is LNHDA, CDR2 SQIVND, per germline (reference sequence). V was pared by 5 bases and J by 3 bases, with 4 bases of the junction left unmatched. Here the CDR3 reads CASSPTGLNQPQHF. The CDR3 DNA follows: TGTGCCAGTAGTCCGACAGGGCTCAATCAGCCCCAGCATTTT.

This chain joins TRBV18 and TRBJ2-2; D perhaps matches TRBD2 (5 bases). CDR1 is KGHSH, CDR2 LQKENI, per germline. The CDR3 is made up of 14 amino acids. V dropped 5 bases and J dropped 4 bases, with 11 bases sitting between them. CDR3 loop: CASSSIAGTGELFF. CDR3 in DNA: TGTGCCAGCTCAAGTATCGCGGGCACCGGGGAGCTGTTTTTT.

The chain uses TRBV7-2 and TRBJ2-2; TRBD2 matches at 11 bases. Germline CDR1 reads SGHTA; CDR2 reads FQGNSA. V was clipped by 5 bases and J by 6 bases; unmatched bases: 8. The CDR3 loop spans 16 amino acids. CDR3 in amino acids: CASSPTSGRGAGELFF. CDR3 coding DNA: TGTGCCAGCAGCCCAACTAGCGGGAGAGGGGCCGGGGAGCTGTTTTTT.

V is TRBV7-9 and J is TRBJ1-1, with a weak D call TRBD1 (6 bases). The CDR3 is 14 amino acids. Germline V CDR1 and CDR2: SEHNR, FQNEAQ (reference sequence). Trimming stripped 5 bases from V and 4 bases from J, with 14 bases between. The CDR3 DNA follows: TGTGCCAGCAGCCTCCCAGGGGAGCGCACTGAAGCTTTCTTT. It encodes CASSLPGERTEAFF.

This sequence joins TRBV27 and TRBJ1-5, with TRBD1 identical over 7 bases. The ends lost 5 bases at V and 6 bases at J; junction bases unmatched: 7. The length of the CDR3 is 14 residues. The germline gives CDR1 MNHEY, CDR2 SMNVEV (reference sequence). Written as DNA, the CDR3 is TGTGCCAGCAGTACGCGACAGGGAGGTCAGCCCCAGCATTTT. As protein: CASSTRQGGQPQHF.

This chain connects TRBV4-3 to TRBJ1-6; TRBD1 is a possible D gene (5 bases). The CDR3 loop spans 15 amino acids. The V end lost 0 bases, the J end lost 7 bases, and 10 bases lay between the germline ends. Germline CDR1 LGHNA, CDR2 YSLEER. CDR3 residues: CASSQEGLGNSPLHF. CDR3 sequence (DNA): TGCGCCAGCAGCCAAGAGGGACTGGGGAATTCACCCCTCCACTTT.

Only one count was recorded for this clone. This rearrangement joins TRBV27 to TRBJ2-7, with 10 bases that match TRBD1. The germline V gene encodes CDR1 MNHEY and CDR2 SMNVEV (reference sequence). The CDR3 loop spans 14 amino acids. Losses at the gene ends were 3 bases for V and 4 bases for J; bases not matched to a gene: 3. The CDR3 reads CASSFSDRGYEQYF. CDR3 sequence (DNA): TGTGCCAGCAGTTTCTCGGACAGGGGGTACGAGCAGTACTTC.

The V gene is TRBV9, the J gene TRBJ2-7; 9 nucleotides match TRBD2. The CDR3 length is 16 residues. Germline CDR1 is SGDLS and CDR2 is YYNGEE. Losses at the gene ends were 3 bases for V and 3 bases for J; bases not matched to a gene: 10. The CDR3 sequence: CASSEASGVGYYEQYF. The CDR3 DNA reads TGTGCCAGCAGCGAAGCTAGCGGGGTCGGTTACTACGAGCAGTACTTC. The entire variable domain, with the rest obtained from reference TRBV9 and TRBJ2-7, is as follows: DSGVTQTPKHLITATGQRVTLRCSPRSGDLSVYWYQQSLDQGLQFLIQYYNGEERAKGNILERFSAQQFPDLHSELNLSSLELGDSALYFCASSEASGVGYYEQYFGPGTRLTVT.

The genes are TRBV9 and TRBJ2-3; 7 bases map to TRBD1. The CDR3 has 15 residues. Trimming at V came to 0 bases and at J to 2 bases, leaving 3 bases not matched to a gene. In germline, CDR1 is SGDLS, CDR2 YYNGEE. CDR3 nucleotide sequence: TGTGCCAGCAGCGTAGCGGACAGGCCCACAGATACGCAGTATTTT. Encoded protein: CASSVADRPTDTQYF.

The J gene is TRBJ2-7, the V gene TRBV18; no clear D gene. From germline, CDR1 is KGHSH and CDR2 LQKENI. With 1 base removed from V and 3 bases from J, the gap between germline ends came to 19 bases. CDR3 length: 17 amino acids. The CDR3 DNA sequence: TGTGCCAGCTCACCACTTAACACCGGTCTAGAAATCTACGAGCAGTACTTC. The encoded protein is CASSPLNTGLEIYEQYF. The whole variable domain, filled in from reference TRBV18 and TRBJ2-7, reads NAGVMQNPRHLVRRRGQEARLRCSPMKGHSHVYWYRQLPEEGLKFMVYLQKENIIDESGMPKERFSAEFPKEGPSILRIQQVVRGDSAAYFCASSPLNTGLEIYEQYFGPGTRLTVT.

This clone was seen more than once but under ten times. The chain has TRBV5-6 and TRBJ1-2, with 7 bases aligning to TRBD1. Germline V gene sequence: CDR1 SGHDT, CDR2 YYEEEE. V lost 3 bases and J lost 8; bases outside the gene matches: 16. The CDR3 loop spans 16 amino acids. The CDR3 sequence is CASSSDRSNRARGYTF. The CDR3 DNA reads as TGTGCCAGCAGCTCGGACAGGAGCAATCGCGCGCGGGGCTACACCTTC.

The chain uses TRBV2 and TRBJ2-2; 9 nucleotides match TRBD2. Germline CDR1 is SNHLY and CDR2 is FYNNEI. CDR3 length equals 18 residues. V lost 6 bases, J lost 5 bases, and 16 bases stayed unmatched. The CDR3, as DNA: TGTGCCAGCAGACCCTTGCCAGCGGGAGGTGCTTGGACCGGGGAGCTGTTTTTT. Its translation: CASRPLPAGGAWTGELFF. Full variable domain (remainder filled in from reference TRBV2 and TRBJ2-2): EPEVTQTPSHQVTQMGQEVILRCVPISNHLYFYWYRQILGQKVEFLVSFYNNEISEKSEIFDDQFSVERPDGSNFTLKIRSTKLEDSAMYFCASRPLPAGGAWTGELFFGEGSRLTVL.